The entry that follows covers one T cell receptor beta chain sequence. Its target is unknown. The data stem from a study of beta chain features in type 1 diabetes. The authors reverse transcribed all of the isolated RNA, so sequencing captured expressed TCRB transcripts. Clones were read by immunoSEQ multiplex PCR, and TCRdb kept only the in-frame ones, dropping some. The table lists a few hundred thousand clones, less than 15% of them singletons. Unmatched junction bases numbered 4, after V lost 1 base and J lost 8 bases. The CDR3 loop spans 15 amino acids. Germline-derived CDR1 and CDR2 are SNHLY and FYNNEI. General study results and limits: For Type 1 diabetes patients, all four CD4+ subsets carried TCRB CDR3s that were moderately but significantly shorter.

What was sequenced was naive CD4+ T cells from blood. The clonotype originates from a woman between 18 and 29 years old with type 1 diabetes. The chain joins TRBV2 to TRBJ2-1, with 11 bases that match TRBD2. This CDR3 is CASSEETSGTYEQFF. CDR3 DNA: TGTGCCAGCAGTGAAGAGACTAGCGGGACCTATGAGCAGTTCTTC.